Below, 17 T cell receptor beta chains from the same sample are listed, as sequenced in a study of a mutant IDH1 vaccine in newly diagnosed glioma. Here immunoSEQ multiplex PCR was the method, and the copy in TCRdb shows in-frame clones only, minus some. Among approximately 50,000 clones listed, 86% were seen once. As for time point: week 35, safety follow-up. Topical imiquimod accompanied each vaccine dose, which consisted of 300 ug of mutant IDH1 20-mer peptide. Their antigens are not known. The material was PBMCs, obtained from a glioma patient whose treatment included an IDH1 peptide vaccine. All receptors come from a middle-aged man with glioma.

This clone came up once. The genes are TRBV7-8 and TRBJ2-6, with D perhaps TRBD2 (6 bases). This CDR3 has 15 residues. Germline V gene lookup returns CDR1 SGHVS and CDR2 FQNEAQ. The V end lost 7 bases, the J end lost 3 bases, and 13 bases lay between the germline ends. CDR3 DNA sequence: TGTGCCAGCACCTACGGCGGGATTGGGGCCAACGTCCTGACTTTC. Translating it yields CASTYGGIGANVLTF.

The V gene is TRBV4-3, the J gene TRBJ2-7; D gene unclear. Trimming removed 0 bases at V and 0 bases at J, with 6 bases between. The CDR3 contains 14 residues. Germline V gene sequence: CDR1 LGHNA, CDR2 YSLEER. This CDR3 is CASSQEKVSYEQYF. In DNA form, the CDR3 reads TGCGCCAGCAGCCAAGAAAAAGTCTCCTACGAGCAGTACTTC.

The chain recombines TRBV6-5 with TRBJ2-5; 7 bases line up with TRBD2. This CDR3 region has 16 residues. V trimming: 2 bases; J trimming: 4 bases; junction bases outside the gene matches: 10. CDR1 and CDR2 from the germline V gene are MNHEY and SVGAGI. The DNA for the CDR3 is TGTGCCAGCAGTTACCGCCGGGACTACCCACGAGAGACCCAGTACTTC. Protein sequence: CASSYRRDYPRETQYF.

The chain recombines TRBV9 with TRBJ1-2, with a possible D match to TRBD1 (6 bases). The CDR3 is 12 amino acids. CDR1 is SGDLS and CDR2 is YYNGEE in the germline V gene. Trimming left V 7 bases short and J 5 bases short, with 12 bases between. CDR3 residues: CASVRTGYGYTF. The CDR3 DNA is TGTGCCAGCGTCCGTACAGGGTATGGCTACACCTTC.

V is TRBV5-4 and J is TRBJ2-5; D is uncertain. Trimming shortened V by 5 bases and J by 2 bases, and 16 bases separated the two germline ends. Per germline, CDR1 SGHNT and CDR2 YYREEE (reference sequence). The CDR3 extends over 15 amino acids. CDR3 residues: CASSFPVVGQETQYF. The DNA of the CDR3 is TGTGCCAGCAGTTTCCCGGTAGTTGGGCAAGAGACCCAGTACTTC.

The CDR3 region is CASNVGSGELFF. In DNA form, the CDR3 reads TGTGCCAGCAATGTGGGGAGCGGGGAGCTGTTTTTT. The gene calls are TRBV2 and TRBJ2-2; D is possibly TRBD2 (5 bases). CDR3 size: 12 residues. Trimming removed 7 bases from V and 7 bases from J, with 10 bases in between. The germline V gene encodes CDR1 SNHLY and CDR2 FYNNEI.

The rearrangement joins TRBV7-9 to TRBJ2-3; weak D call: TRBD2 (5 bases). The CDR3 totals 13 residues. The germline CDR1 and CDR2 sequences are SEHNR and FQNEAQ (reference sequence). The germline V and J ends were trimmed by 4 bases and 8 bases, with 13 bases remaining between them. This CDR3 is CASSYGNSGTQYF. CDR3 DNA: TGTGCCAGCAGCTACGGGAATAGTGGTACGCAGTATTTT.

The chain joins TRBV7-2 to TRBJ2-7; D might be TRBD2 (7 bases). V gave up 1 base and J gave up 4 bases, with 11 bases separating them. Germline CDR1 and CDR2: SGHTA and FQGNSA. The CDR3 contains 14 residues. In DNA, the CDR3 is TGTGCCAGCAGCTTAGTAGGGGGGGATTACGAGCAGTACTTC. This codes for CASSLVGGDYEQYF.

The chain joins TRBV27 to TRBJ1-3; 8 bases fit TRBD1. J was trimmed by 3 bases and V by 0 bases; bases with no gene match: 1. CDR1 is MNHEY and CDR2 is SMNVEV in the germline V gene (reference sequence). The CDR3 length is 15 residues. CDR3 residues: CASSLSTGVGNTIYF. Here the CDR3 DNA reads TGTGCCAGCAGTTTATCGACAGGGGTTGGAAACACCATATATTTT.

This clone appeared a few times. J is TRBJ2-4 and V is TRBV14; 7 bases match TRBD2. The V gene end was trimmed by 5 bases and the J gene end by 8 bases; junction bases not matched to a gene: 9. The CDR3 length is 14 residues. Germline-derived CDR1 and CDR2 are SGHDN and FVKESK. The CDR3 sequence: CASSSGRELHIQYF. CDR3 in DNA: TGTGCCAGCAGCTCAGGGAGGGAGCTTCACATTCAGTACTTC.

The chain joins TRBV5-6 to TRBJ2-7; D may be TRBD1 (5 bases). The ends were cut back, 3 bases at V and 2 bases at J, with 15 bases in the middle. The CDR3 length is 15 residues. The germline gives CDR1 SGHDT, CDR2 YYEEEE. The CDR3 coding sequence is TGTGCCAGCAGCTCCCTTTGGGGCCGAGCCTACGAGCAGTACTTC. Translating it yields CASSSLWGRAYEQYF. The variable domain in full, with the rest retrieved from reference TRBV5-6 and TRBJ2-7, is DAGVTQSPTHLIKTRGQQVTLRCSPKSGHDTVSWYQQALGQGPQFIFQYYEEEERQRGNFPDRFSGHQFPNYSSELNVNALLLGDSALYLCASSSLWGRAYEQYFGPGTRLTVT.

The chain carries TRBV20-1 and TRBJ2-2, with no clear D. Between the trimmed V and J ends, which lost 6 bases and 3 bases, there was a span of 5 bases. The CDR3 contains 11 residues. Germline CDR1 is DFQATT and CDR2 is SNEGSKA (reference sequence). DNA for the CDR3: TGCAGTGCCCTATACACCGGGGAGCTGTTTTTT. This gives the protein CSALYTGELFF.

The chain uses TRBV25-1 and TRBJ2-1; 9 bases agree with TRBD2. CDR3 length equals 18 residues. CDR1 and CDR2 from the germline V gene are MGHDK and SYGVNS. The junction had 14 bases not matched to a gene; V was cut back by 6 bases and J by 2 bases. DNA of the CDR3: TGTGCCAGCAGGGCCTTCTTAGCGGGAGAGAGGACCTACAATGAGCAGTTCTTC. This sequence encodes CASRAFLAGERTYNEQFF.

The rearrangement uses TRBV5-1 and TRBJ2-7, with 13 bases aligning to TRBD2. The CDR3 extends over 15 amino acids. CDR1 is SGHRS, CDR2 YFSETQ, per germline. The ends lost 4 bases at V and 6 bases at J; junction bases unmatched: 7. The CDR3 region has the DNA TGCGCCAGCAGCCCCCCCGGACTAGCGGGAGCCGAGCAGTACTTC. Amino acid sequence: CASSPPGLAGAEQYF.

V usage is TRBV13 and J usage is TRBJ1-1; D possibly corresponds to TRBD1 (6 bases). Per the germline V gene, CDR1 is PRHDT and CDR2 is FYEKMQ (reference sequence). Trimming removed 5 bases at V and 0 bases at J, with 19 bases between. The CDR3 covers 17 residues. CDR3 in DNA: TGTGCCAGCAGCGTGCTTGGTTGGGGGGGCGTGAACACTGAAGCTTTCTTT. This codes for CASSVLGWGGVNTEAFF.

The rearrangement links TRBV27 to TRBJ1-4; D remains unclear. The CDR3 spans 16 residues. V was shortened by 3 bases and J by 7 bases, with 18 bases between the two germline ends. The V gene's germline CDR1 is MNHEY and CDR2 SMNVEV (reference sequence). In DNA form, the CDR3 reads TGTGCCAGCAGTTTCGGAATGCAGGCGGGAGGTGAAAAACTGTTTTTT. It specifies CASSFGMQAGGEKLFF.

V usage is TRBV15 and J usage is TRBJ2-7; D unresolved. The V end lost 0 bases, the J end lost 6 bases, and 15 bases lay between the germline ends. The germline V gene has CDR1 LNHNV and CDR2 YYDKDF (reference sequence). The CDR3 covers 15 residues. The CDR3 DNA sequence: TGTGCCACCAGCAGAGATACGCAATATACCGGCGAGCAGTACTTC. This encodes CATSRDTQYTGEQYF.